The sequence of this T cell receptor beta chain was determined in a study of blood T cells in healthy people across ages. As to this clonotype: Its antigen is not identified.

A second about 7 to 12 cycle PCR used barcoded and J-beta primers. In TCRdb, the 5' RACE reads were re-called with MiXCR into one record per CDR3 protein. The table lists 790,000 or so distinct CDR3 sequences, roughly three fifths of them singletons. J lost 4 bases, V lost 3 bases, and 4 bases had no gene match. CDR3 size: 16 residues. CDR1 SGHNT and CDR2 YENEEA come from the germline V gene. Study results and caveats: Diversity was higher, and naive CD4+ cells more numerous, in long-lived donors than in aged donors. The study found TCR beta diversity correlated strongly with naive T cell percentage.

The material sequenced was blood. This TCR derives from a man aged 35 to 55 in good health. The chain has TRBV11-3 and TRBJ2-3; TRBD2 agrees at 13 bases. CDR3 in amino acids: CASSFTSGRAPDTQYF. The DNA for the CDR3 is TGTGCCAGCAGCTTCACTAGCGGGAGGGCCCCAGATACGCAGTATTTT.